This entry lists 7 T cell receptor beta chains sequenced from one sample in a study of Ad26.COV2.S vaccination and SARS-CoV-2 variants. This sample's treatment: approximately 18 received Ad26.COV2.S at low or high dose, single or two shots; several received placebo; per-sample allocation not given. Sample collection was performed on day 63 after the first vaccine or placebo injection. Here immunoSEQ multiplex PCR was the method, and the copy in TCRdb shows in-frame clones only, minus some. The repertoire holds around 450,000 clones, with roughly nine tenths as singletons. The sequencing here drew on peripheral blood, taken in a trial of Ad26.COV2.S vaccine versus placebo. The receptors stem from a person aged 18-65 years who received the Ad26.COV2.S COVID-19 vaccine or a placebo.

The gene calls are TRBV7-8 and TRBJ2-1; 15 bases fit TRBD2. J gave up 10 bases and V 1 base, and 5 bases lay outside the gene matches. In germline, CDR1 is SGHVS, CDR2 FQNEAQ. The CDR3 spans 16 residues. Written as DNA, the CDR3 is TGTGCCAGCAGCTTAGGGGGACTAGCGGGAGGAGACGAGCAGTTCTTC. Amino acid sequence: CASSLGGLAGGDEQFF.

The CDR3: CASSLQGAGYTF. CDR3 sequence (DNA): TGTGCCAGCAGCTTACAGGGGGCTGGCTACACCTTC. This chain joins TRBV7-2 and TRBJ1-2; 8 bases fit TRBD1. The V gene end was trimmed by 2 bases and the J gene end by 7 bases; junction bases not matched to a gene: 0. The CDR3 has 12 residues. Looked up from germline, CDR1 is SGHTA and CDR2 is FQGNSA.

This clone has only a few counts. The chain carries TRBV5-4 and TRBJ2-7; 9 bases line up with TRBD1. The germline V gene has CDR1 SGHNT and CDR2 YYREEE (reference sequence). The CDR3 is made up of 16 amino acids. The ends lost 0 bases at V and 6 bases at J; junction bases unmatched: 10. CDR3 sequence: CASSLGSGTGFAEQYF. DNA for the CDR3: TGTGCCAGCAGCTTGGGCTCCGGGACAGGGTTCGCCGAGCAGTACTTC.

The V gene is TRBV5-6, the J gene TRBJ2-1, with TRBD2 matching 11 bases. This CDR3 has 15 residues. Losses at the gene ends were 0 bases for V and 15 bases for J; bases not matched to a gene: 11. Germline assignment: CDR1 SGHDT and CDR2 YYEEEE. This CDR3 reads CASSLVGSGRAAPFF. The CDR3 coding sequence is TGTGCCAGCAGCTTGGTGGGTAGCGGGAGGGCCGCGCCGTTCTTC. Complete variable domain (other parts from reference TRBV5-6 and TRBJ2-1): DAGVTQSPTHLIKTRGQQVTLRCSPKSGHDTVSWYQQALGQGPQFIFQYYEEEERQRGNFPDRFSGHQFPNYSSELNVNALLLGDSALYLCASSLVGSGRAAPFFGPGTRLTVL.

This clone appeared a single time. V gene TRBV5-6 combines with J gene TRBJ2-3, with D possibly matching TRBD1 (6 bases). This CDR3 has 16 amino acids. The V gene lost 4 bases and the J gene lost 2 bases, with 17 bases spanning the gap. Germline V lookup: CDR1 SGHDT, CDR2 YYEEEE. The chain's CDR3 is CASSGRQVPVTDTQYF. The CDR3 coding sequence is TGTGCCAGCAGCGGCCGACAGGTTCCCGTCACAGATACGCAGTATTTT.

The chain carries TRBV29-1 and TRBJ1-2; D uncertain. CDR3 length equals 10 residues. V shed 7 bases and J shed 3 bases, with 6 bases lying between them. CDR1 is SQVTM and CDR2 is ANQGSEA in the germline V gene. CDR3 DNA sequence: TGCAGCGCCGACGACTATGGCTACACCTTC. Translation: CSADDYGYTF.

The CDR3 DNA sequence: TGTGCCAGCAGCTTGAGACGGTGGAACAATGAGCAGTTCTTC. It yields the protein CASSLRRWNNEQFF. This chain connects TRBV5-5 to TRBJ2-1, with D uncertain. CDR1 SGHKS and CDR2 YYEKEE come from the germline V gene (reference sequence). The CDR3 has 14 residues. Deletions cut 1 base from V and 5 bases from J, with 10 bases between. The entire variable domain, with the rest obtained from reference TRBV5-5 and TRBJ2-1, is as follows: DAGVTQSPTHLIKTRGQQVTLRCSPISGHKSVSWYQQVLGQGPQFIFQYYEKEERGRGNFPDRFSARQFPNYSSELNVNALLLGDSALYLCASSLRRWNNEQFFGPGTRLTVL.